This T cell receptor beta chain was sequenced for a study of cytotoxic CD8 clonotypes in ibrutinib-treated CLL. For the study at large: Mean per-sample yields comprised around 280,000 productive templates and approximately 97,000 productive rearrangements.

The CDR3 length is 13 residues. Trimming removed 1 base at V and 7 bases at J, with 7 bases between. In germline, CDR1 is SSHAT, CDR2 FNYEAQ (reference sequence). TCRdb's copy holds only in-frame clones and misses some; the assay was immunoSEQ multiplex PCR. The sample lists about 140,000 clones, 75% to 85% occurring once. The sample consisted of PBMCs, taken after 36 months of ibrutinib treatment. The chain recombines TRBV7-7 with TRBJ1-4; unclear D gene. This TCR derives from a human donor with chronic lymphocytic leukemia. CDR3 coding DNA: TGTGCCAGCAGCTTAGTGCAAAGTGAAAAACTGTTTTTT. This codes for CASSLVQSEKLFF.